Listed below are T cell receptor beta chains from one sample, sequenced in a study of blood T cell repertoires in COVID-19. TCRdb's table, derived via immunoSEQ multiplex PCR, lists solely in-frame clones and lacks some. The sample includes about 170,000 clones, more than 65% of them seen just once. Sequences were obtained from peripheral blood. Receptors originate from a woman of 80 years or more with active or convalescent COVID-19. Each CDR3 is given with its conserved first and last residue. Each record gives: CDR3 length, D gene, clone size, V gene, CDR3 protein. A D gene is named only where the DNA matches it firmly. Size is stated for part of the rows, as once, few or many counts, or as a class when the clone is expanded.

length: 16; D: TRBD1; size: NA; V: TRBV7-8; CDR3: CASSFGTGEANYGYTF
length: 13; D: NA; size: NA; V: TRBV19; CDR3: CASRLHTAYTQYF
length: 14; D: TRBD1; size: NA; V: TRBV30; CDR3: CAWSVYRGEGTQYF
length: 13; D: TRBD1; size: many; V: TRBV12-3/TRBV12-4; CDR3: CASSYGQGGEQYF
length: 17; D: TRBD2; size: NA; V: TRBV18; CDR3: CASSPRPLAGGGGELFF
length: 16; D: TRBD1; size: once; V: TRBV7-3; CDR3: CASSLEPTGTYNEQFF
length: 14; D: TRBD1; size: NA; V: TRBV5-8; CDR3: CASSLVDRASEAFF
length: 14; D: NA; size: NA; V: TRBV9; CDR3: CASSAQVNNSPLHF
length: 15; D: NA; size: NA; V: TRBV19; CDR3: CASSMRQGGSQPQHF
length: 14; D: NA; size: NA; V: TRBV18; CDR3: CASSGQSPRDEQFF
length: 12; D: NA; size: NA; V: TRBV6-5; CDR3: CASRGFGETQYF
length: 15; D: NA; size: NA; V: TRBV5-1; CDR3: CASSFRQGEVGTQYF
length: 15; D: TRBD1; size: NA; V: TRBV19; CDR3: CASSPVDRGGRGYTF
length: 15; D: TRBD2; size: NA; V: TRBV2; CDR3: CASRGGSGRKNEQFF
length: 16; D: NA; size: NA; V: TRBV7-9; CDR3: CASSYHFLSSGNTIYF
length: 15; D: TRBD2; size: NA; V: TRBV3-1/TRBV3-2; CDR3: CASSLGLAGPGEQFF
length: 15; D: TRBD2; size: NA; V: TRBV19; CDR3: CASSTWTSGRRTQYF
length: 13; D: NA; size: NA; V: TRBV5-6; CDR3: CASSLFGGQPQHF
length: 14; D: TRBD1; size: NA; V: TRBV5-1; CDR3: CASSIDRAGNTIYF
length: 14; D: NA; size: few; V: TRBV27; CDR3: CASSPDRGSSPLHF
length: 15; D: NA; size: few; V: TRBV19; CDR3: CASSIDRALNTEAFF
length: 14; D: TRBD1; size: NA; V: TRBV10-3; CDR3: CAISRDRGTYGYTF
length: 13; D: NA; size: NA; V: TRBV2; CDR3: CASSDEQAFGYTF
length: 15; D: NA; size: NA; V: TRBV6-5; CDR3: CASKEGIGQVTEAFF
length: 16; D: NA; size: NA; V: TRBV6-5; CDR3: CASSYSINRENSPLHF
length: 13; D: TRBD2; size: NA; V: TRBV5-1; CDR3: CASSQNVAGLQFF
length: 18; D: TRBD2; size: NA; V: TRBV7-9; CDR3: CASRITGTSGRGPETQYF
length: 15; D: TRBD1; size: NA; V: TRBV5-4; CDR3: CASSAPGQGNTEAFF
length: 13; D: NA; size: NA; V: TRBV6-5; CDR3: CASSYSTERPLHF
length: 13; D: NA; size: NA; V: TRBV28; CDR3: CASSLFSGYGYTF
length: 14; D: NA; size: NA; V: TRBV2; CDR3: CASSVSGSFEKLFF
length: 13; D: NA; size: NA; V: TRBV10-3; CDR3: CAISELGVDTQYF
length: 15; D: NA; size: NA; V: TRBV5-1; CDR3: CASSLIPGQEETQYF
length: 12; D: NA; size: NA; V: TRBV9; CDR3: CASSVGVGEQYF
length: 14; D: NA; size: NA; V: TRBV5-1; CDR3: CASSLEDSQAEQYF
length: 15; D: TRBD1; size: once; V: TRBV2; CDR3: CASSQGITGDYGYTF
length: 16; D: NA; size: NA; V: TRBV29-1; CDR3: CSVEVFGSGSTDTQYF
length: 18; D: TRBD1; size: few; V: TRBV15; CDR3: CATSRDTPGQGLFTEAFF
length: 15; D: TRBD1; size: once; V: TRBV19; CDR3: CASSMRQGAVDTQYF